Listed below are T cell receptor beta chains from one sample, sequenced in a study of CD8 T cells in ankylosing spondylitis. TCRdb reprocessed the 5' RACE reads with MiXCR, giving one entry per CDR3 protein. Of tens of thousands of distinct CDR3 sequences in the sample, 6% are singletons; the top ten hold approximately 12%. The source material was blood, either unsorted or a sorted T cell fraction (not recorded which). The receptor source for this set is a male donor with ankylosing spondylitis or in good health (not recorded which). CDR3s include the opening cysteine and the closing phenylalanine or tryptophan. The D gene is left open where the match is weak. A row's size may be missing; if present it is once, few, many or a size class.

d_gene: TRBD1
abundance: medium-sized
len: 14
j_gene: TRBJ1-5
v_gene: TRBV5-5
CDR3nt: TGTGCCAGCAGCGGGGGACAGATCAATCAGCCCCAGCATTTT
CDR3aa: CASSGGQINQPQHF

d_gene: TRBD2
abundance: many
len: 17
j_gene: TRBJ2-7
v_gene: TRBV7-6
CDR3nt: TGTGCCAGCAGCTCCAGACTAGCGGGACGTAGCTCCTACGAGCAGTACTTC
CDR3aa: CASSSRLAGRSSYEQYF

d_gene: NA
abundance: many
len: 13
j_gene: TRBJ2-3
v_gene: TRBV6-4
CDR3nt: TGTGCCAGCAGTGCTATGAATCATGATACGCAGTATTTT
CDR3aa: CASSAMNHDTQYF

d_gene: TRBD1
abundance: many
len: 16
j_gene: TRBJ1-5
v_gene: TRBV7-2
CDR3nt: TGTGCCAGCAGCTTAGTCCCGGGACAGGAAAATCAGCCCCAGCATTTT
CDR3aa: CASSLVPGQENQPQHF

d_gene: NA
abundance: many
len: 14
j_gene: TRBJ2-5
v_gene: TRBV5-1
CDR3nt: TGCGCCAGCAGCTTGGGGACTCGACAAGAGACCCAGTACTTC
CDR3aa: CASSLGTRQETQYF

d_gene: TRBD2
abundance: many
len: 16
j_gene: TRBJ2-5
v_gene: TRBV14
CDR3nt: TGTGCCAGCAGCCAATATAGCGGGAGAAGTCGAGAGACCCAGTACTTC
CDR3aa: CASSQYSGRSRETQYF

d_gene: NA
abundance: NA
len: 13
j_gene: TRBJ2-7
v_gene: TRBV7-9
CDR3nt: TGTGCCAGCAGTCTGGGGGCGGAAAGGGAGCAGTACTTC
CDR3aa: CASSLGAEREQYF

d_gene: NA
abundance: NA
len: 15
j_gene: TRBJ2-2
v_gene: TRBV6-2/TRBV6-3
CDR3nt: TGTGCCAGCAGTTCCCGGACAGTAAACACCGGGGAGCTGTTTTTT
CDR3aa: CASSSRTVNTGELFF

d_gene: NA
abundance: many
len: 15
j_gene: TRBJ2-2
v_gene: TRBV12-3/TRBV12-4
CDR3nt: TGTGCCAGCACCTTCCTTAGGGGGAACACCGGGGAGCTGTTTTTT
CDR3aa: CASTFLRGNTGELFF

d_gene: NA
abundance: NA
len: 16
j_gene: TRBJ1-3
v_gene: TRBV5-1
CDR3nt: TGCGCCAGCAGCTTGGGGCAGGGGCACTCTGGAAACACCATATATTTT
CDR3aa: CASSLGQGHSGNTIYF

d_gene: NA
abundance: many
len: 18
j_gene: TRBJ1-5
v_gene: TRBV6-1
CDR3nt: TGTGCCAGCAGTGGTACCCGCGGGACACAGCATAGCAATCAGCCCCAGCATTTT
CDR3aa: CASSGTRGTQHSNQPQHF

d_gene: TRBD1
abundance: NA
len: 18
j_gene: TRBJ1-6
v_gene: TRBV18
CDR3nt: TGTGCCAGCTCACCCGTCAACCCAGGGGGCGCAGATAATTCACCCCTCCACTTT
CDR3aa: CASSPVNPGGADNSPLHF

d_gene: NA
abundance: many
len: 12
j_gene: TRBJ2-1
v_gene: TRBV9
CDR3nt: TGTGCCAGCAGCGTAGGCGGTGTTGAGCAGTTCTTC
CDR3aa: CASSVGGVEQFF

d_gene: TRBD2
abundance: many
len: 14
j_gene: TRBJ2-5
v_gene: TRBV29-1
CDR3nt: TGCAGCGTTGCTCGGAGTAGCGGGACACAGACCCAGTACTTC
CDR3aa: CSVARSSGTQTQYF

d_gene: TRBD2
abundance: many
len: 17
j_gene: TRBJ2-6
v_gene: TRBV12-3/TRBV12-4
CDR3nt: TGTGCCAGCAGTTTGGCACTAGCGGGACCTGGGGCCAACGTCCTGACTTTC
CDR3aa: CASSLALAGPGANVLTF

d_gene: NA
abundance: many
len: 14
j_gene: TRBJ2-3
v_gene: TRBV4-1
CDR3nt: TGCGCCAGCAGCCAGCGGGGCGGTCTGGATACGCAGTATTTT
CDR3aa: CASSQRGGLDTQYF

d_gene: NA
abundance: many
len: 12
j_gene: TRBJ2-7
v_gene: TRBV10-2
CDR3nt: TGCGCCAGCAGTGAGTCGAGAAGGCGGCAGTACTTC
CDR3aa: CASSESRRRQYF

d_gene: NA
abundance: many
len: 13
j_gene: TRBJ1-5
v_gene: TRBV5-1
CDR3nt: TGCGCCAGCAGCTTGGATGAGGGGAAGCCCCAGCATTTT
CDR3aa: CASSLDEGKPQHF

d_gene: NA
abundance: NA
len: 15
j_gene: TRBJ2-5
v_gene: TRBV7-9
CDR3nt: TGTGCCAGCAGCTGGGAACCTCGCGGAGAGGAGACCCAGTACTTC
CDR3aa: CASSWEPRGEETQYF

d_gene: NA
abundance: NA
len: 13
j_gene: TRBJ2-5
v_gene: TRBV11-2
CDR3nt: TGTGCCAGCAGCTTATCGGGGGGCCAGACCCAGTACTTC
CDR3aa: CASSLSGGQTQYF

d_gene: NA
abundance: NA
len: 13
j_gene: TRBJ2-3
v_gene: TRBV2
CDR3nt: TGTGCCAGCAGTGGGACTCTTACAGATACGCAGTATTTT
CDR3aa: CASSGTLTDTQYF

d_gene: TRBD2
abundance: many
len: 14
j_gene: TRBJ2-1
v_gene: TRBV19
CDR3nt: TGTGCCAGTAGTATAGGACTAGCGTTAAATGAGCAGTTCTTC
CDR3aa: CASSIGLALNEQFF

d_gene: NA
abundance: many
len: 15
j_gene: TRBJ1-1
v_gene: TRBV12-3/TRBV12-4
CDR3nt: TGTGCCAGCAGTCTTCGGACCGGTGGAAACACTGAAGCTTTCTTT
CDR3aa: CASSLRTGGNTEAFF

d_gene: NA
abundance: many
len: 12
j_gene: TRBJ1-4
v_gene: TRBV20-1
CDR3nt: TGCAGTGCTCGGGAATACGGTGAAAAACTGTTTTTT
CDR3aa: CSAREYGEKLFF

d_gene: NA
abundance: many
len: 14
j_gene: TRBJ2-5
v_gene: TRBV12-3/TRBV12-4
CDR3nt: TGTGCCAGCAGCTTCCAAAGGGGATGGGAGACCCAGTACTTC
CDR3aa: CASSFQRGWETQYF

d_gene: NA
abundance: many
len: 13
j_gene: TRBJ2-7
v_gene: TRBV12-3/TRBV12-4
CDR3nt: TGTGCCAGCAGTCCTTCACAGGGCTACGAGCAGTACTTC
CDR3aa: CASSPSQGYEQYF

d_gene: NA
abundance: many
len: 12
j_gene: TRBJ1-1
v_gene: TRBV5-1
CDR3nt: TGCGCCAGCAGCCCCCTTGTGGGGGAAGCTTTCTTT
CDR3aa: CASSPLVGEAFF

d_gene: TRBD1
abundance: many
len: 13
j_gene: TRBJ1-5
v_gene: TRBV29-1
CDR3nt: TGCAGCGTTGCCCGGGACAGTAATCAGCCCCAGCATTTT
CDR3aa: CSVARDSNQPQHF

d_gene: NA
abundance: many
len: 14
j_gene: TRBJ1-1
v_gene: TRBV12-3/TRBV12-4
CDR3nt: TGTGCCAGCAGTTCGGACCTCGTTCGAGTAGTCGCTTTCTTT
CDR3aa: CASSSDLVRVVAFF

d_gene: NA
abundance: many
len: 12
j_gene: TRBJ2-2
v_gene: TRBV30
CDR3nt: TGTGCCTGGACGGAGGGTCCCGGGGAGCTGTTTTTT
CDR3aa: CAWTEGPGELFF

d_gene: NA
abundance: many
len: 14
j_gene: TRBJ2-1
v_gene: TRBV7-8
CDR3nt: TGTGCCAGCATCGTGGGGGGGGCGTACAATGAGCAGTTCTTC
CDR3aa: CASIVGGAYNEQFF

d_gene: NA
abundance: many
len: 11
j_gene: TRBJ2-1
v_gene: TRBV29-1
CDR3nt: TGCAGCGACTCAAGCTACAATGAGCAGTTCTTC
CDR3aa: CSDSSYNEQFF

d_gene: NA
abundance: many
len: 13
j_gene: TRBJ2-7
v_gene: TRBV28
CDR3nt: TGTGCCAGCACCACACCCGGGTTAGGTAGACAGTACTTC
CDR3aa: CASTTPGLGRQYF

d_gene: NA
abundance: few
len: 13
j_gene: TRBJ1-4
v_gene: TRBV6-7
CDR3nt: TGTGCCAGCACCGAGGGGACAACCGAAAAACTGTTTTTT
CDR3aa: CASTEGTTEKLFF

d_gene: TRBD1
abundance: many
len: 14
j_gene: TRBJ2-7
v_gene: TRBV27
CDR3nt: TGTGCGGCCTCCCGAACAGGGGGCGGATACGAGCAGTACTTC
CDR3aa: CAASRTGGGYEQYF

d_gene: TRBD1
abundance: many
len: 15
j_gene: TRBJ2-1
v_gene: TRBV29-1
CDR3nt: TGCAGCGTTGTGGGCAGCGGACAGGGGAGGTATGAGCAGTTCTTC
CDR3aa: CSVVGSGQGRYEQFF

d_gene: NA
abundance: many
len: 13
j_gene: TRBJ1-1
v_gene: TRBV29-1
CDR3nt: TGCAGCGTTGTAACGGCCATGAACACTGAAGCTTTCTTT
CDR3aa: CSVVTAMNTEAFF

d_gene: TRBD2
abundance: many
len: 15
j_gene: TRBJ2-3
v_gene: TRBV6-4
CDR3nt: TGTGCCAGCGGGGCGACGGGAGGGCCGGAAGATACGCAGTATTTT
CDR3aa: CASGATGGPEDTQYF

d_gene: NA
abundance: many
len: 17
j_gene: TRBJ2-1
v_gene: TRBV20-1
CDR3nt: TGCAGTGCTAGGGACGTCGGGAGCGCCCGTTCCTACAATGAGCAGTTCTTC
CDR3aa: CSARDVGSARSYNEQFF

d_gene: TRBD2
abundance: many
len: 16
j_gene: TRBJ2-3
v_gene: TRBV7-3
CDR3nt: TGTGCCAGCAGCCTATTAGCGGGGGGTTCGACAGATACGCAGTATTTT
CDR3aa: CASSLLAGGSTDTQYF

d_gene: NA
abundance: many
len: 14
j_gene: TRBJ2-2
v_gene: TRBV2
CDR3nt: TGTGCCAGCAGTGGGGAACACTCTACCGGGGAGCTGTTTTTT
CDR3aa: CASSGEHSTGELFF

d_gene: TRBD1
abundance: NA
len: 13
j_gene: TRBJ1-3
v_gene: TRBV30
CDR3nt: TGTGCCGGATGGACAGGGGGCCGAAACACCATATATTTT
CDR3aa: CAGWTGGRNTIYF

d_gene: NA
abundance: few
len: 12
j_gene: TRBJ2-5
v_gene: TRBV7-9
CDR3nt: TGTGCCAGCAGCCCTCGAGGGGAGACCCAGTACTTC
CDR3aa: CASSPRGETQYF

d_gene: NA
abundance: many
len: 15
j_gene: TRBJ2-1
v_gene: TRBV20-1
CDR3nt: TGCAGTGCTAGAGATGGCACAGGGAAGGTAAATGAGCAGTTCTTC
CDR3aa: CSARDGTGKVNEQFF